These T cell receptor beta chains were read from a single sample in a study of T cell responses to AZD1222 COVID-19 vaccine. The protocol was immunoSEQ multiplex PCR, while the TCRdb copy is restricted to in-frame clones and leaves out a portion. Here the sample spans around 100,000 clones, around nine tenths being singletons. This material consisted of peripheral blood, taken on day 0 of AZD1222 vaccination. The receptors originated from an adult in good health. The CDR3 runs from the conserved cysteine through the conserved F or W. Fields, in order: clone size, D gene, V gene, J gene, CDR3 protein, CDR3 DNA. D genes are given only for firm matches. Expanded clones are given a class, and other clones once, few, many or no size at all.

NA	NA	TRBV28	TRBJ2-1	CASSSDVNEQFF	TGTGCCAGCAGTTCGGACGTGAATGAGCAGTTCTTC
once	NA	TRBV6-6	TRBJ1-3	CASTPGHSGNTIYF	TGTGCCAGCACCCCAGGGCACTCTGGAAACACCATATATTTT
once	NA	TRBV7-2	TRBJ2-5	CASSRNHQETQYF	TGTGCCAGCAGCCGTAATCATCAAGAGACCCAGTACTTC
NA	NA	TRBV7-6	TRBJ1-4	CASSPSHLNEKLFF	TGTGCCAGCAGCCCGAGCCACCTTAATGAAAAACTGTTTTTT
NA	NA	TRBV4-3	TRBJ1-1	CASSHTPGVEAFF	TGCGCCAGCAGCCACACTCCGGGGGTTGAAGCTTTCTTT
NA	NA	TRBV9	TRBJ2-1	CASSVGTSSYNEQFF	TGTGCCAGCAGCGTCGGTACCAGCTCCTACAATGAGCAGTTCTTC
NA	TRBD2	TRBV10-3	TRBJ2-3	CAISELAGVRDTQYF	TGTGCCATATCAGAGCTAGCGGGGGTTAGGGATACGCAGTATTTT
once	NA	TRBV12-3/TRBV12-4	TRBJ1-2	CASSSTANYGYTF	TGTGCCAGCAGTTCGACAGCTAACTATGGCTACACCTTC
NA	NA	TRBV12-3/TRBV12-4	TRBJ2-3	CASSWALRDTQYF	TGTGCCAGCAGTTGGGCCTTGAGGGATACGCAGTATTTT
few	NA	TRBV12-3/TRBV12-4	TRBJ1-5	CASSLSQPQHF	TGTGCCAGCAGTTTAAGTCAGCCCCAGCATTTT
NA	NA	TRBV5-4	TRBJ2-7	CASSRQVNPYEQYF	TGTGCCAGCAGTCGGCAGGTGAATCCCTACGAGCAGTACTTC
NA	NA	TRBV12-5	TRBJ2-3	CASGFDGRNEHTQYF	TGTGCTAGTGGTTTTGACGGGAGAAACGAGCATACGCAGTATTTT